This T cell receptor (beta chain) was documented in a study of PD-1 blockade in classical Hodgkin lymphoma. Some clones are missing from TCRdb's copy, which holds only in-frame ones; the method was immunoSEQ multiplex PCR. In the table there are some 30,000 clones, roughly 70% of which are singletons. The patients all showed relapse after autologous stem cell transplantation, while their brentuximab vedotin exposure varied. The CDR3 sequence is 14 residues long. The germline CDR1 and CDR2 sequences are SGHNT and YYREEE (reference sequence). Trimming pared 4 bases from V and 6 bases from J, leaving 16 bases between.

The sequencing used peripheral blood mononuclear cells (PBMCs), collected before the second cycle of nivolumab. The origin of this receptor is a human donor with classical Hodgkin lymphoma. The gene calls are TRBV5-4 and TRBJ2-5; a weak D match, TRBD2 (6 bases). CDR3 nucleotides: TGTGCCAGCAGCCTCGGGACTCCACAACAGACCCAGTACTTC. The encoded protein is CASSLGTPQQTQYF. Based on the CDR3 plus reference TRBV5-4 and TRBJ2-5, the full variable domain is ETGVTQSPTHLIKTRGQQVTLRCSSQSGHNTVSWYQQALGQGPQFIFQYYREEENGRGNFPPRFSGLQFPNYSSELNVNALELDDSALYLCASSLGTPQQTQYFGPGTRLLVL.